These T cell receptor beta chains were read from a single sample in a study of identical twins. MiXCR, run by TCRdb on the 5' RACE reads, gives a single entry per CDR3 protein. The sample records about 340,000 distinct CDR3 sequences, approximately 8.8% being singletons. Sequencing used naive T cells sorted from blood. The receptors stem from a woman aged 45-60 years in good health. CDR3s include the opening cysteine and the closing phenylalanine or tryptophan. The D gene is left open where the match is weak. Size tells how often a clone was seen (once, few, many) or the class of an expanded clone, and some rows leave it out.

15,TRBJ2-1,TRBV5-5,TRBD2,.,TGTGCCAGCAGCCCTTCTAGCGGGAGTTTGGTTGAGCAGTTCTTC,CASSPSSGSLVEQFF
15,TRBJ2-7,TRBV7-9,TRBD2,.,TGTGCCAGCAGCGCCGGGGGACTAGCTCTCTACGAGCAGTACTTC,CASSAGGLALYEQYF
15,TRBJ2-6,TRBV12-3/TRBV12-4,.,.,TGTGCCAGCAGTTATACGCAGACTGGGGCCAACGTCCTGACTTTC,CASSYTQTGANVLTF
14,TRBJ2-5,TRBV27,.,.,TGTGCCAGCAGTTCCTTCGGGAGCAAAGAGACCCAGTACTTC,CASSSFGSKETQYF
17,TRBJ2-2,TRBV5-1,.,many,TGCGCCAGCAGCCCGGGGGTCGGGCAGGGGAACACCGGGGAGCTGTTTTTT,CASSPGVGQGNTGELFF
16,TRBJ1-1,TRBV7-3,.,once,TGTGCCAGCAGCTTTTTGGGGGGGCGTTTTAGGACTGAAGCTTTCTTT,CASSFLGGRFRTEAFF
13,TRBJ1-4,TRBV4-1,.,many,TGCGCCAGCAGTTCCCCAACGGGCAACGGACTGTTTTTT,CASSSPTGNGLFF
20,TRBJ2-1,TRBV12-3/TRBV12-4,TRBD1,few,TGTGCCAGCAGTCACGCCTTGGGACAGGGACCTCTAATGATCTACAATGAGCAGTTCTTC,CASSHALGQGPLMIYNEQFF
14,TRBJ2-2,TRBV20-1,.,many,TGCAGTGCTAGAGATTTACAGGACACCGGGGAGCTGTTTTTT,CSARDLQDTGELFF
14,TRBJ2-2,TRBV29-1,.,many,TGCAGCGTTGAAGAGGCCGGAATCACCGGGGAGCTGTTTTTT,CSVEEAGITGELFF
17,TRBJ2-5,TRBV28,TRBD2,few,TGTGCCAGCAGTTTATCTGGCGGGAGGGCCTCTTATGAGACCCAGTACTTC,CASSLSGGRASYETQYF
15,TRBJ2-5,TRBV5-4,TRBD1,.,TGTGCCAGCAGCCCTCCGGGACAGAAAAAAGAGACCCAGTACTTC,CASSPPGQKKETQYF
16,TRBJ2-5,TRBV12-3/TRBV12-4,.,.,TGTGCCAGCAGTTTGGACAGTACACCGGTCGGGGAGACCCAGTACTTC,CASSLDSTPVGETQYF
13,TRBJ2-2,TRBV5-1,.,.,TGCGCCAGCGGAAGTGGGGGAACCGGGGAGCTGTTTTTT,CASGSGGTGELFF
16,TRBJ2-3,TRBV3-1,.,few,TGTGCCAGCAGCAACGACGTGGGACTGGCCTCAGATACGCAGTATTTT,CASSNDVGLASDTQYF
17,TRBJ2-3,TRBV27,TRBD2,.,TGTGCCAGCAGTACCCTACCGGGACTAGCGAGCACAGATACGCAGTATTTT,CASSTLPGLASTDTQYF
16,TRBJ2-6,TRBV7-3,.,few,TGTGCCAGCAGCCCTGGCGGAAGCTCTGGGGCCAACGTCCTGACTTTC,CASSPGGSSGANVLTF